One sample yielded the 4 T cell receptor beta chains listed below, sequenced in a study of cytomegalovirus exposure and HLA in healthy donors. The PCR employed 60 Vbeta primers together with 13 Jbeta primers. The repertoire was sequenced with immunoSEQ multiplex PCR; TCRdb's copy has only in-frame clones and lacks some. The data show about 120,000 clones, 75% to 85% seen once. Sequences were obtained from PBMCs. Receptors originate from a woman aged 45-59 years in good health and CMV-seropositive.

The chain joins TRBV5-4 to TRBJ2-1; maybe TRBD2 (5 bases). This CDR3 has 15 residues. The germline gives CDR1 SGHNT, CDR2 YYREEE (reference sequence). V lost 1 base and J 0 bases, leaving 8 bases between the germline ends. The CDR3: CASSLRGSSYNEQFF. The DNA for the CDR3 is TGTGCCAGCAGCTTGCGGGGTAGCTCCTACAATGAGCAGTTCTTC.

The chain recombines TRBV6-6 with TRBJ2-1; 9 bases are shared with TRBD2. The CDR3 runs to 16 residues. With V trimmed by 2 bases and J by 4 bases, 6 bases remained unmatched. CDR1 and CDR2 (germline): MNHNY, SVGAGI (reference sequence). For the CDR3, the DNA is TGTGCCAGCAGTTACCCCGCTAGCGGGGAATACAATGAGCAGTTCTTC. This codes for CASSYPASGEYNEQFF.

V and J are TRBV4-2 and TRBJ1-1; tentatively, D is TRBD1 (6 bases). This CDR3 is 15 amino acids long. The V end was cut by 2 bases, the J end by 0 bases, with 10 bases between. Germline V lookup: CDR1 LGHNA, CDR2 YNFKEQ. The CDR3 here is CASSQSRGMNTEAFF. CDR3 coding DNA: TGTGCCAGCAGCCAAAGCAGGGGCATGAACACTGAAGCTTTCTTT.

This clone was observed a few times. The chain recombines TRBV7-9 with TRBJ1-2, with D hard to call. The CDR3 has 12 residues. Germline CDR1 is SEHNR and CDR2 is FQNEAQ (reference sequence). Trimming stripped 4 bases from V and 10 bases from J, with 13 bases between. The CDR3 sequence: CASSSNYNPYTF. As DNA, the CDR3 is TGTGCCAGCAGCTCCAATTACAATCCCTACACCTTC.